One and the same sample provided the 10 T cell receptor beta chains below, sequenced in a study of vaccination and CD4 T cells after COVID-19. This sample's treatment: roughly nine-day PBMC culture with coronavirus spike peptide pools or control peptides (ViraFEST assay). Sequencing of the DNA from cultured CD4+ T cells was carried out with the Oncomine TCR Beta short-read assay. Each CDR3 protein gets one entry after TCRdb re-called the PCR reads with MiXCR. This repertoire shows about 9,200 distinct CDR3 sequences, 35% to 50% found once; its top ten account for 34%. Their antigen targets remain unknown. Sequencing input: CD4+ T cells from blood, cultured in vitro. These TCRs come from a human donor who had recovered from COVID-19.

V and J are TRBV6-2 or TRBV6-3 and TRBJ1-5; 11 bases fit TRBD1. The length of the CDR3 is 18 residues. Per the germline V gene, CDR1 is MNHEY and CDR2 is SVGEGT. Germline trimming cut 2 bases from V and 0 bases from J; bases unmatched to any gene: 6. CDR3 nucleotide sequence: TGTGCCAGCAGTTACGAGGGACAGGGGGTCGATAGCAATCAGCCCCAGCATTTT. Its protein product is CASSYEGQGVDSNQPQHF.

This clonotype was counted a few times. The CDR3 reads CASSEAGGGYGYTF. CDR3 DNA: TGTGCCAGCAGTGAAGCAGGCGGAGGCTATGGCTACACCTTC. The chain couples TRBV2 to TRBJ1-2; D is unclear. The length of the CDR3 is 14 residues. V lost 0 bases and J lost 4, with 9 bases in between. Germline V gene lookup returns CDR1 SNHLY and CDR2 FYNNEI.

This CDR3 reads CASSFPRRYLSGNTIYF. In DNA, the CDR3 is TGTGCCAGCAGCTTTCCCCGCAGATACCTCTCTGGAAACACCATATATTTT. This rearrangement joins TRBV11-2 to TRBJ1-3; D gene unclear. The germline CDR1 and CDR2 sequences are SGHAT and FQNNGV. The V end lost 3 bases, the J end lost 0 bases, and 15 bases lay between the germline ends. The CDR3 runs to 17 residues.

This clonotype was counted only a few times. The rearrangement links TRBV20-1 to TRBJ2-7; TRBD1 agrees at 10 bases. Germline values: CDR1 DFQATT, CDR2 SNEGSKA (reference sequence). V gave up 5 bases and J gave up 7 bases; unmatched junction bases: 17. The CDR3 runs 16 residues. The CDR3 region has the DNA TGCAGTGCTGCGGAGGTACCCGGGACAGGGGTGTTGGAGCAGTACTTC. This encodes CSAAEVPGTGVLEQYF.

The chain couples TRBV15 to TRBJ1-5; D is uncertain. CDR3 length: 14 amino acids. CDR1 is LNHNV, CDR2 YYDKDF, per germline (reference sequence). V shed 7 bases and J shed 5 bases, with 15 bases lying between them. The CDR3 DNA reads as TGTGCCACCAATGAGGGTCGACGGGATCAGCCCCAGCATTTT. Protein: CATNEGRRDQPQHF. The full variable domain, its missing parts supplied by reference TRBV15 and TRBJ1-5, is DAMVIQNPRYQVTQFGKPVTLSCSQTLNHNVMYWYQQKSSQAPKLLFHYYDKDFNNEADTPDNFQSRRPNTSFCFLDIRSPGLGDTAMYLCATNEGRRDQPQHFGDGTRLSIL.

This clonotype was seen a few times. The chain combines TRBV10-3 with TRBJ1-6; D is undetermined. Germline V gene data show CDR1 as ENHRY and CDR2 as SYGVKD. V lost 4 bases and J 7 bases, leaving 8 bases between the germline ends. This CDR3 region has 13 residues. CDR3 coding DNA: TGTGCCATCAGTGCGAGGGAAAATTCACCCCTCCACTTT. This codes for CAISARENSPLHF.

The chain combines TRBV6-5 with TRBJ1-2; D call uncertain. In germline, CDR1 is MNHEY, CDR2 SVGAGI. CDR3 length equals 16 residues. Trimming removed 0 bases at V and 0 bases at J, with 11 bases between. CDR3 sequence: CASSYSWAVSNYGYTF. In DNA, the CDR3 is TGTGCCAGCAGTTACTCTTGGGCAGTATCTAACTATGGCTACACCTTC.

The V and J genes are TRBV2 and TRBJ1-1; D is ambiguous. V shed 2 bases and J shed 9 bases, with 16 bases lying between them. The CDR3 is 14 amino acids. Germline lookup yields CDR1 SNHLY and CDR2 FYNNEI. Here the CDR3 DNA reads TGTGCCAGCAGTGAAATACGGTCCGCTTTACAAGCTTTCTTT. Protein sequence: CASSEIRSALQAFF.

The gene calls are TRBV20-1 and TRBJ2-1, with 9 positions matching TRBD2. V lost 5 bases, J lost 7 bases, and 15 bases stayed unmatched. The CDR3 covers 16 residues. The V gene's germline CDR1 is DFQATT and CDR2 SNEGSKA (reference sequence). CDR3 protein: CSAPRVAGDSGNEQFF. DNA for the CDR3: TGCAGTGCTCCTCGGGTAGCGGGGGACTCGGGGAATGAGCAGTTCTTC.

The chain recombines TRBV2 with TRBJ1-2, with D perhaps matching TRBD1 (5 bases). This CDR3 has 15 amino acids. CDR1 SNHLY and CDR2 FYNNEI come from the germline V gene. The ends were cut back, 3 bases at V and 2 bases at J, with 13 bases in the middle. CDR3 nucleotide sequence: TGTGCCAGCAGTGATGGGGCATCCAACAACTATGGCTACACCTTC. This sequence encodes CASSDGASNNYGYTF.